This T cell receptor (beta chain) was sequenced for a study of T-cell reconstitution after alpha-beta-depleted transplantation in children listed by TCRdb under 2016. Broadly, across the study: Using TCR repertoire profiling, the study quantitatively followed how T-cell immune reconstitution unfolded in children after TCRalphabeta/CD19-depleted allogeneic hematopoietic cell transplantation.

Library preparation employed PCR. Data came from an Illumina HiSeq 2500. Molecular barcoding was employed in the preparation of TCR libraries, with unique molecular identifiers being used to normalize TCRbeta repertoire quantification. TCRdb reworked the public reads: Q25 trimming with fastp, MiXCR clone assembly, productive beta chains retained. Rows with a matching CDR3 protein are joined into one entry that keeps the most common DNA and genes. Recorded for this sample are about 610,000 distinct CDR3 sequences; roughly a tenth of them occurred a single time. The ten largest make up roughly 4% of the sample. V has 2 bases trimmed and J has 2 bases trimmed; junction bases matching no gene number 5. Per the germline V gene, SGDLS is the CDR1 and YYNGEE is the CDR2. From cysteine to phenylalanine, the CDR3 is 15 amino acids long. This entry keeps only the CDR3 DNA: 45 bases, framed from base 1. This clonotype was observed many times. Its antigen remains undetermined. Base qualities are not recorded, but no much larger clone differs from it by a single base.

This material consisted of PBMCs from the stem cell graft donor, taken from the stem cell graft. This clonotype originated in a human donor who donated a stem cell graft to a child with acute myeloid leukemia. The chain couples TRBV9 to TRBJ2-7, with TRBD1 matching 9 junction bases. The DNA is TGTGCCAGCAGCGTGGCCGGGACAGGGACCTACGAGCAGTACTTC. This yields the protein CASSVAGTGTYEQYF. When the CDR3 is completed using the reference TRBV9 and TRBJ2-7 genes on either side, the full variable domain is DSGVTQTPKHLITATGQRVTLRCSPRSGDLSVYWYQQSLDQGLQFLIQYYNGEERAKGNILERFSAQQFPDLHSELNLSSLELGDSALYFCASSVAGTGTYEQYFGPGTRLTVT.